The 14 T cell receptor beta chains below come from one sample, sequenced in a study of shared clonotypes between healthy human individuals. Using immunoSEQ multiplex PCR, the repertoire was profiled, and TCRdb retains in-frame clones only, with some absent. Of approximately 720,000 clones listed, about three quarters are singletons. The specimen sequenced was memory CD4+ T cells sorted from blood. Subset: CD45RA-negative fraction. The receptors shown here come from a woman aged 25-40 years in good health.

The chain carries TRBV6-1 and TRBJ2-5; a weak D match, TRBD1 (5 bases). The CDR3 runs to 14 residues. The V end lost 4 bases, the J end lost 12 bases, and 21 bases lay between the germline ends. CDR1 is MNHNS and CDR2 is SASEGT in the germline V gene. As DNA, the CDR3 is TGTGCCAGCAGTGTCCCAGGGATCGGGTCGACAAAGTACTTC. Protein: CASSVPGIGSTKYF.

The CDR3 sequence is CASSSQQGNYGYTF. Here the CDR3 DNA reads TGTGCCAGCAGCTCACAACAGGGGAACTATGGCTACACCTTC. The chain joins TRBV5-4 to TRBJ1-2; 7 nucleotides align to TRBD1. Germline V gene lookup returns CDR1 SGHNT and CDR2 YYREEE (reference sequence). With V trimmed by 3 bases and J by 2 bases, 4 bases remained unmatched. The CDR3 extends over 14 amino acids.

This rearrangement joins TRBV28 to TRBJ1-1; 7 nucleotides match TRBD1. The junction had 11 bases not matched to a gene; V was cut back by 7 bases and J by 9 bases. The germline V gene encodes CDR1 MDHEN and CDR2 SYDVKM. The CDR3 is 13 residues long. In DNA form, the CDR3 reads TGTGCCAGCACTACATCAGGGGGGTACCAAGCTTTCTTT. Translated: CASTTSGGYQAFF.

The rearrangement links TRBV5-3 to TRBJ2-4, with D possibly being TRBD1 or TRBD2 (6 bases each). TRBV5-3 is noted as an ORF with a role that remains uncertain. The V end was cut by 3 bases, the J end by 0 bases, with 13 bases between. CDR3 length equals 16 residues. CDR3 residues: CARSSQGRLAKNIQYF. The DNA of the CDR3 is TGTGCCAGAAGCTCGCAGGGGAGGCTAGCCAAAAACATTCAGTACTTC.

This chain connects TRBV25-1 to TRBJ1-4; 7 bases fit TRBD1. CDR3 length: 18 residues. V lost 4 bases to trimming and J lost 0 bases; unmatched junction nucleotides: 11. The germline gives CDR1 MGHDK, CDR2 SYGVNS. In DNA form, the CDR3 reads TGTGCCAGCAGTGGCTCCCGGGACAGACTTACAACTAATGAAAAACTGTTTTTT. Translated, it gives CASSGSRDRLTTNEKLFF.

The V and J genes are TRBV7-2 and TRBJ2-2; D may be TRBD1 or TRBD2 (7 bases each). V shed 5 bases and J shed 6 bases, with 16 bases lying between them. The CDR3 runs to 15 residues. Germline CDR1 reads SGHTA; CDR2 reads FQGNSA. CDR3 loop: CASSTQGGSAGELFF. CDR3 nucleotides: TGTGCCAGCAGCACCCAGGGGGGGTCGGCCGGGGAGCTGTTTTTT.

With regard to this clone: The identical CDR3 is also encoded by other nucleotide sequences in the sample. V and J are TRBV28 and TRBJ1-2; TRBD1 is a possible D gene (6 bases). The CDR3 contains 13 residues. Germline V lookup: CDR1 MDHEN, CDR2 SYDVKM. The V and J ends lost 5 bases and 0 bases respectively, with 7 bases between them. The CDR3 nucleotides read TGTGCCAGCAGTGGGGACACTAACTATGGCTACACCTTC. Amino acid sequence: CASSGDTNYGYTF.

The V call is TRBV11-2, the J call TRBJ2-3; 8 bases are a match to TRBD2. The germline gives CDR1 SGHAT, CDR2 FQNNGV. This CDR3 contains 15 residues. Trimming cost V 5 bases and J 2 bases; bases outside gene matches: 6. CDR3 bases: TGTGCCAGCAGCCTTAGCGGGGCCCCCACAGATACGCAGTATTTT. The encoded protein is CASSLSGAPTDTQYF.

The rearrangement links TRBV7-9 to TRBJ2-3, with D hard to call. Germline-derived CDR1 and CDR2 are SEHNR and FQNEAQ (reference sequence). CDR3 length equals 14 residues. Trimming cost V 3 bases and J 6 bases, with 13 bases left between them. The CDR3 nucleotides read TGTGCCAGCAGCTTGGGTCAAGCGCCGGATACGCAGTATTTT. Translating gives CASSLGQAPDTQYF.

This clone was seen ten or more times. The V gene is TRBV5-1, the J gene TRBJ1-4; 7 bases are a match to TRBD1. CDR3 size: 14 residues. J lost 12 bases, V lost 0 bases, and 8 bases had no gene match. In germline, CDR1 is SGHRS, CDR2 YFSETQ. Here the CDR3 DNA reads TGCGCCAGCAGCTTGGAAACCGGACAGGTGGAACTGTTTTTT. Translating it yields CASSLETGQVELFF.

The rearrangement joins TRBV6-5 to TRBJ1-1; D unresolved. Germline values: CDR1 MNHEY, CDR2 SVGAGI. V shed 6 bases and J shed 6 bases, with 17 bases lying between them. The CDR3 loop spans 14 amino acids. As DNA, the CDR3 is TGTGCCAGCAGAGGCCCACAGCACCTTGCTGAAGCTTTCTTT. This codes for CASRGPQHLAEAFF.

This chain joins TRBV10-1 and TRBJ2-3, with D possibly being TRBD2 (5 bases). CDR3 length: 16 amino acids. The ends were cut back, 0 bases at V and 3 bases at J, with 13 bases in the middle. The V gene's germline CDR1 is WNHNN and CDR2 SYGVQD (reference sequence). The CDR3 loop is CASSESLGRGTDTQYF. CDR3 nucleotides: TGCGCCAGCAGTGAGTCGCTGGGGAGAGGGACAGATACGCAGTATTTT.

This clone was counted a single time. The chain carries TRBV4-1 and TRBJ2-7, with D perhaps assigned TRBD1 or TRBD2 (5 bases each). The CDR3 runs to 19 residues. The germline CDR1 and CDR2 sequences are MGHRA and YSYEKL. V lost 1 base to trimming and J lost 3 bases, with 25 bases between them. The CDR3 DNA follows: TGCGCCAGCAGCCAAGGGGGCCGAGGGACCTCGGGCAGGTTCTACGAGCAGTACTTC. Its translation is CASSQGGRGTSGRFYEQYF.

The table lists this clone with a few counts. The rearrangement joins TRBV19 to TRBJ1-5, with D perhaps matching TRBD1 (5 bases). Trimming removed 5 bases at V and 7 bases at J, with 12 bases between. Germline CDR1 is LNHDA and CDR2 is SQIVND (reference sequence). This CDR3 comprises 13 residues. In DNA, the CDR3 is TGTGCCAGTAGTTTGCAGGGACGGCAGCCCCAGCATTTT. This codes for CASSLQGRQPQHF.